This T cell receptor (beta chain) emerged from a study of T cell clonotyping in hematopoietic cell transplantation. In germline, CDR1 is SNHLY, CDR2 FYNNEI. Trimming took 3 bases from V and 0 from J, leaving 3 bases between them. This CDR3 has 14 residues. The table came from immunoSEQ multiplex PCR; TCRdb's copy has only in-frame clones and leaves some out. The table has more than 40,000 clones, about 95% seen once. The sample taken for sequencing was peripheral blood mononuclear cells. This TCR came from a man aged 25 to 40 in good health. Some clones in this sample may be carry-over from other donors' samples. The chain combines TRBV2 with TRBJ2-6; D not certain. CDR3: CASSESSGANVLTF. The DNA for the CDR3 is TGTGCCAGCAGTGAGAGCTCTGGGGCCAACGTCCTGACTTTC.